These T cell receptor beta chains were read from a single sample in a study of graft-versus-host responses after intestinal transplantation. The repertoire was sequenced with immunoSEQ multiplex PCR; TCRdb's copy has only in-frame clones and lacks some. This sample has about 130,000 clones; more than 90% occur once, and the top ten carry around 0.16%. Their antigens are not known. This material consisted of unstimulated CD4+ T cells sorted from spleen or lymph node cells, taken before intestinal transplant. These receptor sequences come from a human donor who received an intestinal transplant. The CDR3 runs from the conserved cysteine through the conserved F or W. D genes are given only for firm matches. Only some rows state a clone size, as once, few, many or a class for expanded clones.

size: -; D: -; length: 13; J: TRBJ1-1; V: TRBV5-1; CDR3: CASSPQQNTEAFF; DNA: TGCGCCAGCAGCCCACAACAGAACACTGAAGCTTTCTTT
size: -; D: -; length: 14; J: TRBJ1-2; V: TRBV5-6; CDR3: CASSPEGRNYGYTF; DNA: TGTGCCAGCAGCCCGGAGGGGAGGAACTATGGCTACACCTTC
size: -; D: -; length: 14; J: TRBJ1-4; V: TRBV18; CDR3: CASSPYAGAEKLFF; DNA: TGTGCCAGCTCACCTTACGCCGGGGCGGAAAAACTGTTTTTT
size: once; D: -; length: 13; J: TRBJ1-2; V: TRBV5-1; CDR3: CASSSQWVDGYTF; DNA: TGCGCCAGCAGCTCCCAGTGGGTGGATGGCTACACCTTC
size: -; D: -; length: 15; J: TRBJ2-1; V: TRBV14; CDR3: CASQLRDAQINEQFF; DNA: TGTGCCAGTCAACTCCGGGACGCGCAGATCAATGAGCAGTTCTTC
size: -; D: -; length: 15; J: TRBJ1-3; V: TRBV27; CDR3: CASSLRLGRRNTIYF; DNA: TGTGCCAGCAGTTTACGTTTAGGCAGAAGAAACACCATATATTTT
size: few; D: -; length: 15; J: TRBJ1-3; V: TRBV5-6; CDR3: CASSLGWARGNTIYF; DNA: TGTGCCAGCAGCTTGGGCTGGGCGCGAGGAAACACCATATATTTT
size: -; D: -; length: 16; J: TRBJ1-6; V: TRBV7-9; CDR3: CASSLAQAAYNSPLHF; DNA: TGTGCCAGCAGCTTAGCGCAGGCTGCCTATAATTCACCCCTCCACTTT
size: -; D: -; length: 15; J: TRBJ1-2; V: TRBV13; CDR3: CASSLGYGGDYGYTF; DNA: TGTGCCAGCAGCTTAGGTTATGGAGGGGACTATGGCTACACCTTC
size: -; D: -; length: 14; J: TRBJ1-5; V: TRBV10-2; CDR3: CASSDPQENQPQHF; DNA: TGCGCCAGCAGTGACCCACAAGAGAATCAGCCCCAGCATTTT
size: -; D: -; length: 16; J: TRBJ1-2; V: TRBV19; CDR3: CASSWLGAGDHYGYTF; DNA: TGTGCCAGTAGTTGGCTGGGGGCGGGGGACCACTATGGCTACACCTTC
size: -; D: -; length: 14; J: TRBJ1-4; V: TRBV7-5; CDR3: CVRSLEGVREKLFF; DNA: TGTGTCAGAAGCTTAGAAGGGGTCCGGGAAAAACTGTTTTTT
size: -; D: -; length: 14; J: TRBJ1-1; V: TRBV5-1; CDR3: CASSLEGQNTEAFF; DNA: TGCGCCAGCAGCTTGGAAGGACAGAACACTGAAGCTTTCTTT
size: -; D: -; length: 12; J: TRBJ1-3; V: TRBV11-2; CDR3: CASSFVGNTIYF; DNA: TGTGCCAGCAGCTTTGTCGGAAACACCATATATTTT
size: -; D: -; length: 14; J: TRBJ2-3; V: TRBV5-1; CDR3: CASSSSGPLDTQYF; DNA: TGCGCCAGCAGCTCCTCGGGACCACTGGATACGCAGTATTTT
size: -; D: -; length: 13; J: TRBJ1-5; V: TRBV7-9; CDR3: CASSPYSNQPQHF; DNA: TGTGCCAGCAGCCCTTATAGCAATCAGCCCCAGCATTTT
size: few; D: -; length: 13; J: TRBJ1-1; V: TRBV7-2; CDR3: CASSAQGNTEAFF; DNA: TGTGCCAGCAGCGCACAGGGGAACACTGAAGCTTTCTTT
size: -; D: TRBD2; length: 17; J: TRBJ2-5; V: TRBV4-1; CDR3: CASSQNLAGGVQETQYF; DNA: TGCGCCAGCAGCCAGAACCTAGCGGGGGGGGTCCAAGAGACCCAGTACTTC
size: once; D: -; length: 16; J: TRBJ2-7; V: TRBV4-2; CDR3: CASSQDAKGGPYEQYF; DNA: TGTGCCAGCAGCCAAGATGCTAAAGGCGGACCCTACGAGCAGTACTTC
size: -; D: TRBD2; length: 15; J: TRBJ2-7; V: TRBV27; CDR3: CASSSLAGASYEQYF; DNA: TGTGCCAGCAGCTCTCTAGCGGGGGCTTCTTACGAGCAGTACTTC
size: -; D: TRBD1; length: 14; J: TRBJ1-1; V: TRBV5-1; CDR3: CASSSGQVNTEAFF; DNA: TGCGCCAGCAGCTCGGGACAGGTGAACACTGAAGCTTTCTTT
size: -; D: -; length: 14; J: TRBJ2-6; V: TRBV5-8; CDR3: CASLRYSGANVLTF; DNA: TGTGCCAGCCTCCGCTACTCTGGGGCCAACGTCCTGACTTTC
size: -; D: -; length: 13; J: TRBJ1-2; V: TRBV18; CDR3: CASSQDRDYGYTF; DNA: TGTGCCAGCTCCCAGGACAGAGACTATGGCTACACCTTC
size: once; D: TRBD1; length: 17; J: TRBJ1-3; V: TRBV5-8; CDR3: CASSSRQGQSSGNTIYF; DNA: TGTGCCAGCAGCTCTCGACAGGGACAAAGCTCTGGAAACACCATATATTTT
size: -; D: TRBD1; length: 15; J: TRBJ1-6; V: TRBV6-5; CDR3: CASRLGTGHNSPLHF; DNA: TGTGCCAGCAGGCTCGGGACAGGGCATAATTCACCCCTCCACTTT
size: once; D: -; length: 13; J: TRBJ1-4; V: TRBV9; CDR3: CASSVGSNEKLFF; DNA: TGTGCCAGCAGCGTAGGCAGTAATGAAAAACTGTTTTTT
size: -; D: TRBD2; length: 16; J: TRBJ2-2; V: TRBV5-1; CDR3: CASSVAGGSNTGELFF; DNA: TGCGCCAGCAGCGTAGCGGGGGGCTCGAACACCGGGGAGCTGTTTTTT
size: -; D: TRBD1; length: 16; J: TRBJ2-2; V: TRBV5-1; CDR3: CASSQAWTGHTGELFF; DNA: TGCGCCAGCAGTCAGGCCTGGACAGGTCACACCGGGGAGCTGTTTTTT
size: -; D: -; length: 13; J: TRBJ2-5; V: TRBV18; CDR3: CASSPAVQETQYF; DNA: TGTGCCAGCTCACCAGCGGTCCAAGAGACCCAGTACTTC
size: -; D: -; length: 13; J: TRBJ2-2; V: TRBV11-3; CDR3: CASSRTVTGELFF; DNA: TGTGCCAGCAGTCGGACAGTCACCGGGGAGCTGTTTTTT
size: once; D: TRBD1; length: 15; J: TRBJ2-7; V: TRBV5-1; CDR3: CASSWGQGKVYEQYF; DNA: TGCGCCAGCAGCTGGGGACAGGGTAAGGTCTACGAGCAGTACTTC
size: -; D: TRBD1; length: 15; J: TRBJ1-4; V: TRBV6-5; CDR3: CASSSVDRGQGKLFF; DNA: TGTGCCAGCAGTTCCGTGGACAGGGGGCAAGGAAAACTGTTTTTT
size: -; D: -; length: 13; J: TRBJ1-1; V: TRBV29-1; CDR3: CSVGRGEDTEAFF; DNA: TGCAGCGTTGGACGTGGGGAAGACACTGAAGCTTTCTTT
size: -; D: -; length: 15; J: TRBJ2-1; V: TRBV25-1; CDR3: CATSGDGTSYNEQFF; DNA: TGTGCCACCTCGGGTGATGGGACCTCCTACAATGAGCAGTTCTTC
size: -; D: -; length: 19; J: TRBJ1-5; V: TRBV30; CDR3: CAWSVRGQSGSKRNQPQHF; DNA: TGTGCCTGGAGTGTACGGGGTCAGTCCGGAAGTAAACGCAATCAGCCCCAGCATTTT
size: -; D: -; length: 14; J: TRBJ1-3; V: TRBV19; CDR3: CASSDGLDGNTIYF; DNA: TGTGCCAGTAGTGACGGTCTAGACGGAAACACCATATATTTT
size: -; D: -; length: 9; J: TRBJ2-5; V: TRBV2; CDR3: CASEETQYF; DNA: TGTGCCAGCGAGGAGACCCAGTACTTC
size: -; D: -; length: 14; J: TRBJ1-5; V: TRBV18; CDR3: CASSQGYSNQPQHF; DNA: TGTGCCAGCTCACAGGGGTATAGCAATCAGCCCCAGCATTTT
size: -; D: -; length: 13; J: TRBJ2-7; V: TRBV11-2; CDR3: CASSLVQDYEQYF; DNA: TGTGCCAGCAGCTTAGTTCAAGACTACGAGCAGTACTTC
size: -; D: -; length: 16; J: TRBJ1-2; V: TRBV18; CDR3: CASSPYDLGRSYGYTF; DNA: TGTGCCAGCTCACCATATGATTTGGGGAGGTCCTATGGCTACACCTTC
size: once; D: -; length: 14; J: TRBJ1-2; V: TRBV6-1; CDR3: CASSEALPTYGYTF; DNA: TGTGCCAGCAGTGAAGCTTTACCTACGTATGGCTACACCTTC
size: once; D: -; length: 14; J: TRBJ2-3; V: TRBV4-1; CDR3: CASSQVLSTDTQYF; DNA: TGCGCCAGCAGCCAAGTTCTGAGCACAGATACGCAGTATTTT